The T cell receptor beta chain described here comes from a study of T cell clones after liver transplantation. Study overall: Liver transplant recipients had immunosuppression withdrawal attempted within 2 years. Subjects received no induction therapy and standard immunosuppression until randomization at 12-24 months post-transplant.

Germline values: CDR1 KGHSH, CDR2 LQKENI. This CDR3 region has 14 residues. Germline trimming cut 5 bases from V and 5 bases from J; bases unmatched to any gene: 6. Clones were sequenced by immunoSEQ multiplex PCR, and TCRdb holds only the in-frame ones, with some missing. The sample yields about 50,000 clones, 65% to 80% seen once. The starting material was CD4+ T cells from blood, obtained roughly 56 months after liver transplant. The chain joins TRBV18 to TRBJ2-7, with 10 bases fitting TRBD1. The sequence came from a human patient who received a liver transplant. T cells may partly derive from the graft donor. The CDR3 spells CASSKGQGWNEQYF. CDR3 nucleotides: TGTGCCAGCTCAAAGGGACAGGGGTGGAACGAGCAGTACTTC.